Included here is one T cell receptor (beta chain) sequence, with context. The germline V gene encodes CDR1 GTSNPN and CDR2 SVGIG (reference sequence). With 2 bases removed from V and 6 bases from J, the gap between germline ends came to 11 bases. CDR3 length equals 12 residues. TCRdb redid the calling of the 5' RACE reads with MiXCR, one entry per CDR3 protein. This table holds about 620,000 distinct CDR3 sequences, 18% found once. This entry comes from a study of T-cell memory formation after mild COVID-19. This rearrangement joins TRBV30 to TRBJ2-7; the D is unclear. The receptor was isolated from an adult woman who had mild COVID-19 (a few samples of this study predate the infection). Cell type and time point are not known. Material for sequencing was PBMCs or a T cell subset sorted from them (not recorded which). CDR3 amino acids: CAWSSVRIEQYF. The DNA for the CDR3 is TGTGCCTGGAGTAGTGTTAGGATCGAGCAGTACTTC.